This T cell receptor beta chain was captured in a study of blood T cell repertoires in COVID-19. Study at large: Material from acute and convalescent COVID-19 was sourced from the United States, Italy and Spain. Sample material is recorded as cDNA or gDNA derived from T cells, B-cell-depleted T cells, or PBMCs.

Per the original methods: Quantification of nucleated cells was approximated via reference gene primer amplification. The data were produced by immunoSEQ multiplex PCR, yet TCRdb's version contains in-frame clones alone and is incomplete. V and J calls and clone size are given by that table; D and trimming were obtained from the DNA. The data hold around 60,000 clones, with around 70% observed a single time. The CDR3 sequence is 15 residues long. Germline CDR1 and CDR2: LGHDT and YNNKEL (reference sequence). Trimming left V 4 bases short and J 2 bases short, with 13 bases between. The chain has TRBV3-1 (or the pseudogene TRBV3-2) and TRBJ2-3; D is perhaps TRBD2 (5 bases). The sequenced material came from peripheral blood. This receptor was taken from a woman between 50 and 59 years old with active or convalescent COVID-19. The CDR3 spells CASSLRSGDTDTQYF. CDR3 nucleotides: TGTGCCAGCAGCCTACGAAGCGGCGACACAGATACGCAGTATTTT.